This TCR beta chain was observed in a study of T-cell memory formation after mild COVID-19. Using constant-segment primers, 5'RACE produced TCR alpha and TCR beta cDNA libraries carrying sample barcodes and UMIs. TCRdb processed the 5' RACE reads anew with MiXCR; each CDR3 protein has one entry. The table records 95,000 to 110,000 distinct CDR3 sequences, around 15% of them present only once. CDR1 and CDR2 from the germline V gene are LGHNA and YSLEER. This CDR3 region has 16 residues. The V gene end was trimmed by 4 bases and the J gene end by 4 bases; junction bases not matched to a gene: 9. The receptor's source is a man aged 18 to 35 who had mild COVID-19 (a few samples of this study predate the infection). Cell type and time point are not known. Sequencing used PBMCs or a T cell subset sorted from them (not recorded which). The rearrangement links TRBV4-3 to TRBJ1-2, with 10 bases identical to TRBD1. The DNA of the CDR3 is TGCGCCAGCAGCCTGTCCCGGGACAGGGGAGGCTATGGCTACACCTTC. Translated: CASSLSRDRGGYGYTF.